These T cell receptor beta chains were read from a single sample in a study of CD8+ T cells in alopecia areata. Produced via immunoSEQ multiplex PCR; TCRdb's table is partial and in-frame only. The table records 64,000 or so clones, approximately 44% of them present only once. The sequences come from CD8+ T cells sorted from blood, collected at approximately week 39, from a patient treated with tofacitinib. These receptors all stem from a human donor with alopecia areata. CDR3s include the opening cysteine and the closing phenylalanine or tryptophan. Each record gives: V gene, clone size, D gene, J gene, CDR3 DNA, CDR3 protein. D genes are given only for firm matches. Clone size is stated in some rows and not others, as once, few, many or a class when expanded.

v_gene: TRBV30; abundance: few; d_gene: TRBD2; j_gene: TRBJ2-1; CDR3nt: TGTGCCAGTAGTGTTCCGACTAGCGGTCCCAATGAGCAGTTCTTC; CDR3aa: CASSVPTSGPNEQFF
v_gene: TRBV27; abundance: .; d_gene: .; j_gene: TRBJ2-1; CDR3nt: TGTGCCAGCAGTTTGAAGGTTTTAAGGACCTACAATGAGCAGTTCTTC; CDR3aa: CASSLKVLRTYNEQFF
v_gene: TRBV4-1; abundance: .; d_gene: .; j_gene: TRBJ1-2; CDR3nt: TGCGCCAGCAGCCCCCGGGCCGAGTATGGCTACACCTTC; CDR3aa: CASSPRAEYGYTF
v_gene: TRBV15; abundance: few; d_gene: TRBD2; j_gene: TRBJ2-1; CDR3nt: TGTGCCACCAGCATAATAGCGGGAGGCTACAATGAGCAGTTCTTC; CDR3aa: CATSIIAGGYNEQFF
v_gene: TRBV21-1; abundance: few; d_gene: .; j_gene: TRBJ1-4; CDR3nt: TGTGCCAGCTTGTGCGTGACTAATGAAAAACTGTTTTTT; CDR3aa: CASLCVTNEKLFF
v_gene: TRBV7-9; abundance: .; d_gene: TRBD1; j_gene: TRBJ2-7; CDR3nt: TGTGCCAGCAGCTTAGCCAGGGACAGGGGCGGGTACTTC; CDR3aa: CASSLARDRGGYF
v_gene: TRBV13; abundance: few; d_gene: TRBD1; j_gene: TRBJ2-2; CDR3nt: TGTGCCAGCAGCGAGGACAGGGGGCGGTCCGTAACTCCTATCTCCACCGGGGAGCTGTTTTTT; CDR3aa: CASSEDRGRSVTPISTGELFF
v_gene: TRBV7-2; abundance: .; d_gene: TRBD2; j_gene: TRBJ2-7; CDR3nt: TGTGCCAGCAGTCGATATACTAGCGGGAGATACGAGCAGTACTTC; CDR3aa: CASSRYTSGRYEQYF
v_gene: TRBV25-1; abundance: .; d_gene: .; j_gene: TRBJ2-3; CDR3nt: TGTGCCAGCCGGGCGAGGGCCGAGGGTACGCAGTATTTT; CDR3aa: CASRARAEGTQYF
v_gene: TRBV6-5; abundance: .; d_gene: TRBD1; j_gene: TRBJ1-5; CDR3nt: TGTGCCAGCAGAATCGGACAGGGTGGTCAGCCCCAGCATTTT; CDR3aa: CASRIGQGGQPQHF
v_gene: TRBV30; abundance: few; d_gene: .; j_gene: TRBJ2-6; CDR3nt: TGTGCCTGGAGTGTTAGTGACTCTGGGGCCAACGTCCTGACTTTC; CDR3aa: CAWSVSDSGANVLTF
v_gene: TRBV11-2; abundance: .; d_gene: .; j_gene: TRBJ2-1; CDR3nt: TGTGCCAGCAGCGCACGGGGCAATGAGCAGTTCTTC; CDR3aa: CASSARGNEQFF
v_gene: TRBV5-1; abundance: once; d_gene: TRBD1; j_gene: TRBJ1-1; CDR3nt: TGCGCCAGCAGGACGACACGGGACAGGTCTATCACTGAAGCTTTCTTT; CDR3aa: CASRTTRDRSITEAFF
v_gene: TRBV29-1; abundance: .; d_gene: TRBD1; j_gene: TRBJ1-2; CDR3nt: TGCAGCGTTGTCGGGACAGGGGGCTCGGATGGCTACACCTTC; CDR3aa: CSVVGTGGSDGYTF
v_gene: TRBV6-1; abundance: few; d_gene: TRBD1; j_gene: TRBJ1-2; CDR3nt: TGTGCCAGCACAGGACAGGGGGCGGATGGCTACACCTTC; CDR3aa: CASTGQGADGYTF
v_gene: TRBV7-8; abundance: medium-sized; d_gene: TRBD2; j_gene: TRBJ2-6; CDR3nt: TGTGCCAGCAGCGCGCTAGCGGGGTTCTCTGGGGCCAACGTCCTGACTTTC; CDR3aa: CASSALAGFSGANVLTF
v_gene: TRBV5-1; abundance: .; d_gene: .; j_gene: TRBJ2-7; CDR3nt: TGCGCCAGCAGCCGGGACGGATCCTACGAGCAGTACTTC; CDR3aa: CASSRDGSYEQYF
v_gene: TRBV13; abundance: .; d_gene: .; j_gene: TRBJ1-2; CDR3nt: TGTGCCAGCAGCTTAGGGGACAACTATGGCTACACCTTC; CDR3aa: CASSLGDNYGYTF
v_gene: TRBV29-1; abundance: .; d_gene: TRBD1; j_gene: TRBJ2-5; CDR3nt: TGCAGCGTTACGACAGGGTTAGAGACCCAGTACTTC; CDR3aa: CSVTTGLETQYF
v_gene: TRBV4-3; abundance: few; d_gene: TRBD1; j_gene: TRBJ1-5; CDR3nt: TGCGCCAGCAGCCAGGGACAGGGGGGGAATCAGCCCCAGCATTTT; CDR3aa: CASSQGQGGNQPQHF
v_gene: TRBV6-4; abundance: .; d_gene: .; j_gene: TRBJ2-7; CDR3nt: TGTGCCAGCAGAACGGGACCCCCCTACGAGCAGTACTTC; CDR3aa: CASRTGPPYEQYF
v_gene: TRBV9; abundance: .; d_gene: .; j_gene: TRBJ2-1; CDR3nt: TGTGCCAGCAGCGTAGATCAGGGTAACAATGAGCAGTTCTTC; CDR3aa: CASSVDQGNNEQFF
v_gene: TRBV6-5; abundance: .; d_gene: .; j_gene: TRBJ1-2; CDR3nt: TGTGCCAGCAGTTACTCGAAGATTGGGGAGGGCACCTTC; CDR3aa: CASSYSKIGEGTF
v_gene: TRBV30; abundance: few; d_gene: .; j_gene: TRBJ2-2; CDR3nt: TGTGCCTGGAGCGAGGCCGATGTGACCGGGGAGCTGTTTTTT; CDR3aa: CAWSEADVTGELFF
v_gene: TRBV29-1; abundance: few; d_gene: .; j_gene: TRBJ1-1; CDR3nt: TGCAGCGTCCCAGCAGACAGGGAAGCTTTCTTT; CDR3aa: CSVPADREAFF
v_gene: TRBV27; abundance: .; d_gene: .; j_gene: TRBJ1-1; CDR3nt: TGTGCCAGCAGTCCCCATGTAGGGGTGAACACTGAAGCTTTCTTT; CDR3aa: CASSPHVGVNTEAFF
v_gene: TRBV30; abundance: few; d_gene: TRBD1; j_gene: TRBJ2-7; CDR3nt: TGTGCCTGGAGGGTAAGAGGGGGCCTCTACGAGCAGTACTTC; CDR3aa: CAWRVRGGLYEQYF
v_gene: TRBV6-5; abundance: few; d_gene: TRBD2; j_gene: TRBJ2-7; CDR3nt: TGTGCCAGCAACGAAGCGGGAGCCTCCTCCTACGAGCAGTACTTC; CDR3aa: CASNEAGASSYEQYF
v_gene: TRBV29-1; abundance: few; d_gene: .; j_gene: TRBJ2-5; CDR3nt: TGCAGCGTTGGCACCGGGTGGCAAGAGACCCAGTACTTC; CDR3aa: CSVGTGWQETQYF
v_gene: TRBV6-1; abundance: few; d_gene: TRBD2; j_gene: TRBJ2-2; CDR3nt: TGTGCCAGCAGTGAACGAGCGGGAGGGGACGCCGGGGAGCTGTTTTTT; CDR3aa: CASSERAGGDAGELFF
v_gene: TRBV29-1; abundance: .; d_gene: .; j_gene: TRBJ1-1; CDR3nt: TGCAGCGTTATCACAGGGCAAAACACTGAAGCTTTCTTT; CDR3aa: CSVITGQNTEAFF
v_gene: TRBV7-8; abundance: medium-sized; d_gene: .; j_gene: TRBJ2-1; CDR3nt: TGTGCCAGCAGCCGGGACCAACTAAGCTCCTACAATGAGCAGTTCTTC; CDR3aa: CASSRDQLSSYNEQFF
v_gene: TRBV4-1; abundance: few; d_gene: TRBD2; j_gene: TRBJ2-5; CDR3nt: TGCGCCAGCAGCCCACTAGCGGGGGAGGAGACCCAGTACTTC; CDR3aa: CASSPLAGEETQYF
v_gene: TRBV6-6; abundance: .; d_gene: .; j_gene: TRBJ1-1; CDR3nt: TGTGCCAGCAGAAACGCCCCTTGGGGGCGGGACACTGAAGCTTTCTTT; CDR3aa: CASRNAPWGRDTEAFF
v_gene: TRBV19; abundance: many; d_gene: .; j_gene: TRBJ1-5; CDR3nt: TGTGCCAGTAGGGGGGGGCTCCAGCCCCAGCATTTT; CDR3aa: CASRGGLQPQHF